The clone carrying this T cell receptor beta chain was seen more than once but under ten times. What it recognizes is unknown. The data belong to a study of cytomegalovirus exposure and HLA in healthy donors. Study results and limitations: Productive status was seen about 90% or about 30% of the time for most TCR beta V segments in an earlier analysis.

V lost 5 bases to trimming and J lost 4 bases; unmatched junction nucleotides: 7. The CDR3 has 14 residues. Germline-derived CDR1 and CDR2 are SGHDT and YYEEEE. PCR used 60 Vbeta primers and 13 Jbeta primers. Measured with immunoSEQ multiplex PCR; TCRdb has only the in-frame clones, and not every one. The sample includes about 200,000 clones, roughly four fifths of them seen just once. The TCR comes from a girl aged 2-10 years in good health and CMV-seronegative. The chain is built from TRBV5-6 and TRBJ1-2, with 8 nucleotides matching TRBD1. Sequenced input: PBMCs. The DNA for the CDR3 is TGTGCCAGCAGGGACAGGGTTCTGAGCTATGGCTACACCTTC. Protein sequence: CASRDRVLSYGYTF.